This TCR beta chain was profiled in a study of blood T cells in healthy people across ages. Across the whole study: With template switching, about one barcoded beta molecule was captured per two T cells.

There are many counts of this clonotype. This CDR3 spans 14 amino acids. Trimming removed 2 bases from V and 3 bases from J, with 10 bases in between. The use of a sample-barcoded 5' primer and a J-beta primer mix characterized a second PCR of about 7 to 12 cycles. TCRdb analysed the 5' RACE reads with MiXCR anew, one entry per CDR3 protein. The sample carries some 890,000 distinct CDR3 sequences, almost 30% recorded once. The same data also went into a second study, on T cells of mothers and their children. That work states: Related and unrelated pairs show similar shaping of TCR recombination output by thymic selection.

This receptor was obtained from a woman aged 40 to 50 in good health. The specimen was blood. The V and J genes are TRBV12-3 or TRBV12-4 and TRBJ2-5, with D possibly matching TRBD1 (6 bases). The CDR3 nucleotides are TGTGCCAGCAGTTTACGGGACACAAAAGAGACCCAGTACTTC. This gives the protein CASSLRDTKETQYF.